A selection of T cell receptor beta chains follows, all from one sample in a study of T-cell memory formation after mild COVID-19. TCRdb passed the 5' RACE reads through MiXCR, listing each CDR3 protein once. The sample includes 400,000 to 500,000 distinct CDR3 sequences, roughly a quarter seen only once; the top ten take around 8.1%. The source material was PBMCs or a T cell subset sorted from them (not recorded which). Source of these receptors: an adult woman who had mild COVID-19 (a few samples of this study predate the infection). Cell type and time point are not known. The CDR3 runs from the conserved cysteine through the conserved F or W. The D gene is left open where the match is weak. A clone size is listed for some rows: how often the clone was seen (once, few, many), or a class if it is expanded.

V: TRBV7-8; D: -; size: few; J: TRBJ2-2; DNA: TGTGCCAGCAGCTTAGGCCTCCTGGGCACCGGGGAGCTGTTTTTT; CDR3: CASSLGLLGTGELFF
V: TRBV2; D: -; size: -; J: TRBJ2-7; DNA: TGTGCCAGCAGCCAGGCGGCCATGGAGCAGTACTTC; CDR3: CASSQAAMEQYF
V: TRBV29-1; D: -; size: many; J: TRBJ2-7; DNA: TGCAGCGTCACTCTTAGCTCCTACGAGCAGTACTTC; CDR3: CSVTLSSYEQYF
V: TRBV5-1; D: TRBD2; size: few; J: TRBJ2-1; DNA: TGCGCCAGCAGCCAAACCCCGACTAGCGGGAAGGGATACAATGAGCAGTTCTTC; CDR3: CASSQTPTSGKGYNEQFF
V: TRBV9; D: TRBD1; size: -; J: TRBJ1-4; DNA: TGTGCCAGCAGCGTAGGGACAGGGCCCGAAAAACTGTTTTTT; CDR3: CASSVGTGPEKLFF
V: TRBV25-1; D: TRBD1; size: -; J: TRBJ1-4; DNA: TGTGCCAGCAGTGAATCGACAGGGTTAGCTGATGAAAAACTGTTTTTT; CDR3: CASSESTGLADEKLFF
V: TRBV19; D: TRBD1; size: -; J: TRBJ2-3; DNA: TGTGCCAGTAGTATGGATACAGGGGTCCGCACAGATACGCAGTATTTT; CDR3: CASSMDTGVRTDTQYF
V: TRBV5-1; D: -; size: few; J: TRBJ1-3; DNA: TGCGCCAGCAGTTCTGGGGGATCTGGAAACACCATATATTTT; CDR3: CASSSGGSGNTIYF
V: TRBV12-3/TRBV12-4; D: -; size: once; J: TRBJ1-5; DNA: TGTGCCAGCAGCTCTGGACGACAGCCCCAGCATTTT; CDR3: CASSSGRQPQHF
V: TRBV12-3/TRBV12-4; D: TRBD2; size: -; J: TRBJ2-7; DNA: TGTGCCAGCACACCCCGACGGGGACTAGCGGGGACCTACGAGCAGTACTTC; CDR3: CASTPRRGLAGTYEQYF
V: TRBV7-9; D: -; size: -; J: TRBJ1-3; DNA: TGTGCCAGCAGCCTTACGTATGACACCATATATTTT; CDR3: CASSLTYDTIYF
V: TRBV3-1; D: TRBD2; size: -; J: TRBJ2-4; DNA: TGTGCCAGCAGCCACACTGTAGCGGGGGGCCTAAACATTCAGTACTTC; CDR3: CASSHTVAGGLNIQYF
V: TRBV7-9; D: TRBD1; size: -; J: TRBJ2-5; DNA: TGTGCCAGCAGCTCGCCTTCAGGGGGCGGGTTGGGAGAGACCCAGTACTTC; CDR3: CASSSPSGGGLGETQYF
V: TRBV5-1; D: -; size: few; J: TRBJ1-1; DNA: TGCGCCAGCAGTCGGTACGGGGCAGGCACTGAAGCTTTCTTT; CDR3: CASSRYGAGTEAFF
V: TRBV7-6; D: -; size: -; J: TRBJ1-1; DNA: TGTGCCAGCCGACGTAACTTGAACACTGAAGCTTTCTTT; CDR3: CASRRNLNTEAFF
V: TRBV7-9; D: -; size: few; J: TRBJ2-3; DNA: TGTGCCAGCAGCCCACTAGGAGGAGATACGCAGTATTTT; CDR3: CASSPLGGDTQYF
V: TRBV7-2; D: -; size: few; J: TRBJ2-3; DNA: TGTGCCAGCAGCTTGGGCAGGGGTTCAGATACGCAGTATTTT; CDR3: CASSLGRGSDTQYF
V: TRBV20-1; D: TRBD2; size: few; J: TRBJ2-7; DNA: TGCAGTGCTAGAGATACGGGGACTAGAGGGTACGAGCAGTACTTC; CDR3: CSARDTGTRGYEQYF
V: TRBV4-2; D: TRBD2; size: -; J: TRBJ2-2; DNA: TGTGCCAGCAGCCAAGTTAATTTTGCGGGGGGGCCGGAGACCGGGGAGCTGTTTTTT; CDR3: CASSQVNFAGGPETGELFF
V: TRBV5-1; D: TRBD2; size: -; J: TRBJ2-3; DNA: TGCGCCAGCAGCCCTTCGGGACTAGCCGCAACAGATACGCAGTATTTT; CDR3: CASSPSGLAATDTQYF
V: TRBV21-1; D: -; size: many; J: TRBJ2-1; DNA: TGTGCCAGCAACGGGACAGCCTTTAATGAGCAGTTCTTC; CDR3: CASNGTAFNEQFF
V: TRBV24-1; D: TRBD2; size: few; J: TRBJ2-5; DNA: TGTGCCACCAGTTCCGGGACTAGCGGGGGGTTAGAGACCCAGTACTTC; CDR3: CATSSGTSGGLETQYF
V: TRBV5-6; D: -; size: -; J: TRBJ1-1; DNA: TGTGCCAGCAGACCTACGGGGGCCCGGGAAGCTTTCTTT; CDR3: CASRPTGAREAFF
V: TRBV29-1; D: -; size: -; J: TRBJ1-1; DNA: TGCAGCGTGGGCCGGACAGAGAACACTGAAGCTTTCTTT; CDR3: CSVGRTENTEAFF
V: TRBV11-2; D: TRBD1; size: many; J: TRBJ2-5; DNA: TGTGCCAGCAACCACCAGCAGGGGACAGGGAAAGAGACCCAGTACTTC; CDR3: CASNHQQGTGKETQYF
V: TRBV7-8; D: TRBD1; size: -; J: TRBJ1-1; DNA: TGTGCCAGCAGCCATGTTCGATCGTCCCGGGACAGGGGGTCGAGGAACACTGAAGCTTTCTTT; CDR3: CASSHVRSSRDRGSRNTEAFF
V: TRBV20-1; D: -; size: few; J: TRBJ1-1; DNA: TGCAGTGCTCGACCGTATGGGAACACTGAAGCTTTCTTT; CDR3: CSARPYGNTEAFF
V: TRBV5-6; D: -; size: few; J: TRBJ2-1; DNA: TGTGCCAGCAGCTCCCTGGGTGGAGGAAATGAGCAGTTCTTC; CDR3: CASSSLGGGNEQFF